This T cell receptor beta chain was obtained from a study of cytomegalovirus exposure and HLA in healthy donors (TCRdb year 2017). With regard to the full study: The roughly 700 repertoires of the first cohort and the 120 validation repertoires were produced on the same platform, according to a later analysis. The study aimed to test whether cataloging public T cell receptors could reveal signatures of past pathogen exposure. A separate validation cohort of 100 to 150 different subjects was used in addition to the approximately 670-subject first cohort. The study combined high-throughput TCR immunosequencing, statistical association of individual TCRs with disease status, and machine learning to predict cytomegalovirus infection status. Here is what the overall study found, with its caveats: The classifier was reported to diagnose cytomegalovirus status with high specificity and sensitivity in both the original cohort and the validation cohort. A later analysis found that TCRs clustered in the first cohort also tended to co-occur in the 95 to 150 validation repertoires, with just under 95% of cluster scores above 0. It was suggested by the authors that the approach could potentially be generalized to other disease states and immunological phenotypes. A later analysis lacked HLA typing for the validation cohort, so it scored co-occurrence in that cohort across all 110 or so repertoires. While some public TCRs were present in many individuals, most TCR sequences turned up only very rarely across donors. A total of fewer than 200 TCR beta chains were listed by the study as associated with cytomegalovirus. Three of the identified cytomegalovirus-associated TCR beta chains were confirmed in vitro to be specific for cytomegalovirus antigens.

This clone showed up just once. This receptor's antigen is unknown. No much larger clone is present one base from it, and per-base qualities are unavailable. Separate from the roughly 650-subject first cohort, the validation cohort of roughly 110 subjects was the group to which the donors belonged. Library construction relied on the immunoSEQ multiplex PCR assay. The paper's data handling went like this. A statistical classification framework was built to diagnose cytomegalovirus status from the catalog of TCR beta chain sequences. The table was pulled from immuneACCESS by TCRdb, which kept in-frame rearrangements only. Such tables lose some clones; where checked, under half of the loss comes from unresolved V genes, and the rest has no known cause. That table supplies the V and J calls and clone size; D and trimming were determined from the DNA. A total of tens of thousands of clones appear in this sample, around 90% of them only once. The top ten clonotypes cover less than 7% of the sample.

The sample consisted of PBMCs. The receptor was isolated from a woman aged 25 to 39 in good health and CMV-seronegative.

The CDR3 here reads CASSEAGEGYEQYF. The DNA reads as follows: TGTGCCAGTAGCGAAGCGGGAGAGGGCTACGAGCAGTACTTC. This sequence uses TRBV19 and TRBJ2-7; the central 8 bases match TRBD2. As encoded in the germline V gene (reference sequence), CDR1 is LNHDA while CDR2 is SQIVND. The CDR3 goes from the cysteine to the phenylalanine over 14 residues. Only the CDR3 DNA is retained, 42 bases long and in frame from the first base. Compared with germline, V lacks 6 bases and J lacks 3 bases; bases without a gene match: 7.